These T cell receptor beta chains were read from a single sample in a study of early T cells in non-severe SARS-CoV-2 infection. TCRdb re-called the 5' RACE reads with MiXCR, one entry per CDR3 protein. The sample consists of tens of thousands of distinct CDR3 sequences, approximately 9% of them appearing once. The sequenced material came from whole blood. The receptors were gathered from an adult who was a healthcare worker with PCR-confirmed SARS-CoV-2 infection or an uninfected control (not recorded which). CDR3s include the opening cysteine and the closing phenylalanine or tryptophan. D genes are given only for firm matches. The size of a clone is reported for some rows only, either as once, few or many, or as a class for expanded clones.

d_gene | j_gene | v_gene | abundance | CDR3nt | CDR3aa
. | TRBJ2-7 | TRBV4-1 | few | TGCGCCAGCGGAGCCGCGGCAAACTACGAGCAGTACTTC | CASGAAANYEQYF
TRBD1 | TRBJ2-7 | TRBV18 | few | TGTGCCAGCTCACCAGTGGGACAGGGGATCTACGAGCAGTACTTC | CASSPVGQGIYEQYF
. | TRBJ2-2 | TRBV12-3/TRBV12-4 | . | TGTGCCAGCATGGTTGGAGGCCCCACCGGGGAGCTGTTTTTT | CASMVGGPTGELFF
. | TRBJ2-3 | TRBV25-1 | many | TGTGCCAGCAGTGATCCCCCTAATCGGCATACGCAGTATTTT | CASSDPPNRHTQYF
. | TRBJ1-1 | TRBV29-1 | many | TGCAGCGTACGGGACACTGAAGCTTTCTTT | CSVRDTEAFF
TRBD2 | TRBJ2-3 | TRBV20-1 | few | TGCAGTGCTAGTGGGACTAGCGGGAGTGGAACGCAGTATTTT | CSASGTSGSGTQYF
TRBD1 | TRBJ2-3 | TRBV15 | . | TGTGCCACCAGCAGAGATCCCGGGACAGGCACAGATACGCAGTATTTT | CATSRDPGTGTDTQYF
TRBD2 | TRBJ2-7 | TRBV29-1 | many | TGCAGCGTTGGTCCTAGCGGGATCTACGAGCAGTACTTC | CSVGPSGIYEQYF
. | TRBJ2-4 | TRBV11-1 | few | TGTGCCAGCAGCCGGAGGCCCACTTCCGAGGCCAAAAACATTCAGTACTTC | CASSRRPTSEAKNIQYF
. | TRBJ2-6 | TRBV20-1 | . | TGCAGTGCTGGAAAGGGCTCTGGGGCCAACGTCCTGACTTTC | CSAGKGSGANVLTF
. | TRBJ1-4 | TRBV20-1 | . | TGCAGTGCCTTCCCTATAAGGGAGGGCACAACTAATGAAAAACTGTTTTTT | CSAFPIREGTTNEKLFF
. | TRBJ2-2 | TRBV4-1 | many | TGCGCCAGCAGCCCCTGGGAGCGAATGAACACCGGGGAGCTGTTTTTT | CASSPWERMNTGELFF
TRBD2 | TRBJ2-7 | TRBV6-2/TRBV6-3 | . | TGTGCCAGCAGTTATCAACTAGCGGGGGTCCGGAGCTACGAGCAGTACTTC | CASSYQLAGVRSYEQYF
. | TRBJ2-7 | TRBV7-2 | . | TGTGCCAGCAGCTTAGAGAGGTCTAGCGCAACCTACGAGCAGTACTTC | CASSLERSSATYEQYF
TRBD1 | TRBJ1-2 | TRBV24-1 | many | TGTGCCACCAGTGACCCGGACAGGTCTAACTATGGCTACACCTTC | CATSDPDRSNYGYTF
. | TRBJ1-2 | TRBV7-9 | few | TGTGCCAGCAGCTTCGACGGCACTGGAAGTAATGGCTACACCTTC | CASSFDGTGSNGYTF
. | TRBJ2-7 | TRBV4-3 | many | TGCGCCAGCAGCCCGTTGACAGGCCAAGCCTACGAGCAGTACTTC | CASSPLTGQAYEQYF
. | TRBJ2-7 | TRBV10-3 | many | TGTGCCATCACCCCGGACTCCCTCGGGCACGAGCAGTACTTC | CAITPDSLGHEQYF
. | TRBJ2-5 | TRBV18 | many | TGTGCCAGCTCACTCTGGACAGTTCAAGAGACCCAGTACTTC | CASSLWTVQETQYF
TRBD2 | TRBJ2-1 | TRBV12-3/TRBV12-4 | many | TGTGCCAGCAGTTCCCCGACTAGCGGGAGGGCCGCTGAGCAGTTCTTC | CASSSPTSGRAAEQFF
. | TRBJ1-3 | TRBV12-3/TRBV12-4 | many | TGTGCCAGCAGTTTAGGGTCGGGGACTGAAAACACCATATATTTT | CASSLGSGTENTIYF
TRBD1 | TRBJ1-3 | TRBV29-1 | many | TGCAGCGCCGTCGGGACAGTTATCTCTGGAAACACCATATATTTT | CSAVGTVISGNTIYF
TRBD2 | TRBJ2-7 | TRBV20-1 | medium-sized | TGCAGTGCTAGAGATATAGCGGGAGGTTACGAGCAGTACTTC | CSARDIAGGYEQYF
. | TRBJ2-7 | TRBV28 | few | TGTGCCAGCAGTTTGGGTAACTACGAGCAGTACTTC | CASSLGNYEQYF
TRBD2 | TRBJ2-3 | TRBV9 | few | TGTGCCAGCAGCGTAGAAGGACTAGCGGGAGGGCCACCAGATACGCAGTATTTT | CASSVEGLAGGPPDTQYF
. | TRBJ1-5 | TRBV6-6 | many | TGTGCCAGCAGTTACTCGAACCCGGGTCCCAATCAGCCCCAGCATTTT | CASSYSNPGPNQPQHF
. | TRBJ2-3 | TRBV12-3/TRBV12-4 | few | TGTGCCAGCAGTCCGAATCACTACGATACGCAGTATTTT | CASSPNHYDTQYF
TRBD2 | TRBJ2-7 | TRBV20-1 | many | TGCAGCGCTTCCAATCCTAGCGGGAGCTCCTACGAGCAGTACTTC | CSASNPSGSSYEQYF
. | TRBJ2-1 | TRBV10-3 | few | TGTGCCATCAAAAGCGGCGAGGGAAGCTCCTACAATGAGCAGTTCTTC | CAIKSGEGSSYNEQFF
TRBD1 | TRBJ1-4 | TRBV7-9 | . | TGTGCCAGCAGCGCGGGTCAGGGGGTGGAAAAACTGTTTTTT | CASSAGQGVEKLFF
TRBD1 | TRBJ1-2 | TRBV25-1 | many | TGTGCCAGCAGTGAGAAAACAGGGGGCGGCCTCAATGGCTACACCTTC | CASSEKTGGGLNGYTF
. | TRBJ2-3 | TRBV28 | . | TGTGCCAGCAGTTTCCCCCGGACAGATACGCAGTATTTT | CASSFPRTDTQYF
TRBD1 | TRBJ2-5 | TRBV7-2 | few | TGTGCCACCCAAGGGGGCCGTTGGGAGACCCAGTACTTC | CATQGGRWETQYF
TRBD2 | TRBJ2-7 | TRBV5-6 | many | TGTGCCAGCAGCTGGGGTAGCGGGAGTTACGAGCAGTACTTC | CASSWGSGSYEQYF
. | TRBJ1-2 | TRBV7-3 | many | TGTGCCAGCAGCTTAACGTCCGGGGATTATGGCTACACCTTC | CASSLTSGDYGYTF
. | TRBJ1-1 | TRBV11-2 | few | TGTGCCAGCAGCTTAGAATCGGGGAACACTGAAGCTTTCTTT | CASSLESGNTEAFF
TRBD2 | TRBJ2-1 | TRBV12-3/TRBV12-4 | many | TGTGCCAGCAGTTTAGAGGTGCTAGCGGGATGGGGTGAGCAGTTCTTC | CASSLEVLAGWGEQFF
TRBD2 | TRBJ2-3 | TRBV7-2 | . | TGTGCCAGCAGCTCCACAGTGCGGACTAGAGGTTTTACAGATACGCAGTATTTT | CASSSTVRTRGFTDTQYF
. | TRBJ2-7 | TRBV28 | many | TGTGCCAGCAGTTTAGGGGGGACAAGCTACGAGCAGTACTTC | CASSLGGTSYEQYF
. | TRBJ2-7 | TRBV7-6 | many | TGTGCCAGCAGCCTGGGCCTGGTCTACGAGCAGTACTTC | CASSLGLVYEQYF
. | TRBJ2-7 | TRBV10-3 | . | TGTGCCATCAGTGAGAGGACAGCTCGGTACGAGCAGTACTTC | CAISERTARYEQYF